The TCR beta chain described here comes from a study of CD8+ T cells in alopecia areata. Study details: The study gave treated patients oral tofacitinib at 5 to 10 mg twice daily. Percent affected scalp area, the SALT score, rated treated patients' severity. Study findings and constraints: Among the cells sequenced in scalp samples are also the resident alphabeta T cells of normal skin. Especially in alopecia totalis/universalis, lesional scalp showed greater clonality than normal scalp did.

As concerns this clone: Its antigen remains unidentified.

Treatment specified: oral pan-JAK inhibitor, 5-10 mg twice daily. The CDR3 has 13 amino acids. Germline assignment: CDR1 ENHRY and CDR2 SYGVKD. V lost 7 bases, J lost 4 bases, and 12 bases lay in between. Sequencing relied on a cDNA template that was reverse transcribed from extracted RNA. TCRdb's copy holds only in-frame clones and misses some; the assay was immunoSEQ multiplex PCR. Of 150,000 to 200,000 clones listed, roughly 60% are singletons. The specimen was CD4+ T cells sorted from blood, collected between weeks 49 and 50, from a patient treated with tofacitinib. This receptor was identified in a human donor with alopecia areata. The chain couples TRBV10-3 to TRBJ2-3; no clear D. In DNA form, the CDR3 reads TGTGCCATCAACTCCGGCACCTCAGATACGCAGTATTTT. Amino acid sequence: CAINSGTSDTQYF.